This TCR beta chain was identified during a study of pediatric ulcerative colitis. Study outcomes and limitations: Clonal expansions reduced rectal repertoire diversity in acute severe colitis. Ulcerative colitis patients shared more blood-rectal clones than controls.

Deletions cut 7 bases from V and 0 bases from J, with 17 bases between. Germline V gene data show CDR1 as MDHEN and CDR2 as SYDVKM. The CDR3 has 16 amino acids. Comments on this clone: As yet, its antigen is unknown.

Data came from immunoSEQ multiplex PCR; TCRdb stores just in-frame clones and leaves some out. The table has around 68,000 clones, around 80% seen once. The gene calls are TRBV28 and TRBJ2-3; a weak D match, TRBD1 (5 bases). Sequencing used blood. The source is a boy under 18 with moderate ulcerative colitis. The CDR3 here is CASNKLDSASTDTQYF. CDR3 DNA: TGTGCCAGCAACAAACTTGACAGCGCTAGCACAGATACGCAGTATTTT. Combining the CDR3 with reference TRBV28 and TRBJ2-3 gives the whole variable domain DVKVTQSSRYLVKRTGEKVFLECVQDMDHENMFWYRQDPGLGLRLIYFSYDVKMKEKGDIPEGYSVSREKKERFSLILESASTNQTSMYLCASNKLDSASTDTQYFGPGTRLTVL.